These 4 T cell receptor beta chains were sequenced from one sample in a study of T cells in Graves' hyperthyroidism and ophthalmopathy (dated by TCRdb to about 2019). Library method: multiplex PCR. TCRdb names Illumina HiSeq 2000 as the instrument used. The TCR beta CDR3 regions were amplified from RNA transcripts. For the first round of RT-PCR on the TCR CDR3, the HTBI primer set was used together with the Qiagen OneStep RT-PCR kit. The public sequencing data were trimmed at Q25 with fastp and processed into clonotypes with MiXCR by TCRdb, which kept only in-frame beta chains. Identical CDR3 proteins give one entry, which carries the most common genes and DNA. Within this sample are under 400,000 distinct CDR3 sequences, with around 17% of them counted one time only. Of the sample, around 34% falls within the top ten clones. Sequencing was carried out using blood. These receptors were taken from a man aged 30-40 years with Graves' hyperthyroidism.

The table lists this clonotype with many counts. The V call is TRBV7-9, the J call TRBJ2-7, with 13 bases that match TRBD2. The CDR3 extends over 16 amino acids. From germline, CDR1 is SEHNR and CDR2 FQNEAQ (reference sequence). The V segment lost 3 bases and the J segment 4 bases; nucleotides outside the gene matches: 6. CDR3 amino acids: CASSFQGLAGEYEQYF. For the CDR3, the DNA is TGTGCCAGCAGCTTCCAAGGACTAGCGGGAGAGTACGAGCAGTACTTC.

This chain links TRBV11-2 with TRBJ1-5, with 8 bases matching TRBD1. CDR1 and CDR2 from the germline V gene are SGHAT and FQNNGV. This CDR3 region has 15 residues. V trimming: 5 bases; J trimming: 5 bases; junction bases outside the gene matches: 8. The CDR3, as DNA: TGTGCCAGCAGCACCGACAGGGGCGCCCATCAGCCCCAGCATTTT. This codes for CASSTDRGAHQPQHF.

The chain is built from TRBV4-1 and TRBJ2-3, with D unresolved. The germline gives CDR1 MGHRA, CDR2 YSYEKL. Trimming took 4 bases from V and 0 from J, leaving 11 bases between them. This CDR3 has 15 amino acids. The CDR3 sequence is CASSLDSTSTDTQYF. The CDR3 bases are TGCGCCAGCAGCCTGGATAGTACTAGCACAGATACGCAGTATTTT.

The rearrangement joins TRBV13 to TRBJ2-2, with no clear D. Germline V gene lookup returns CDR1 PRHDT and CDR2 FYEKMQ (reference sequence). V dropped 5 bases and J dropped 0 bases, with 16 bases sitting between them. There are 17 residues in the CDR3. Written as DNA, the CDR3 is TGTGCCAGCAGCCATGGGCTTTACCGGGCGAACACCGGGGAGCTGTTTTTT. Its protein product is CASSHGLYRANTGELFF.